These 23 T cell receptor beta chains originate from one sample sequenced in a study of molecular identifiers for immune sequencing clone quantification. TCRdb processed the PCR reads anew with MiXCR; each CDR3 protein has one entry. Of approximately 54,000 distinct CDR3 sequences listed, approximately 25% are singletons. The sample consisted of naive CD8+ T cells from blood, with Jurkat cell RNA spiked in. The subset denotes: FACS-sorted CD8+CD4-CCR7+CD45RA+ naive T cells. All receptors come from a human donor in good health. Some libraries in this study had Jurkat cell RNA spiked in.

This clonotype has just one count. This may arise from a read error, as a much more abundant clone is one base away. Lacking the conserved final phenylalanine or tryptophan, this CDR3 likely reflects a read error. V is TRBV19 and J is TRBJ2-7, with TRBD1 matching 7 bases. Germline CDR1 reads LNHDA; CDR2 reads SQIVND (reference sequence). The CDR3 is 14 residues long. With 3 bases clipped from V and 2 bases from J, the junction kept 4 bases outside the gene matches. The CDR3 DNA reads TGTGCCAGTAGTATCCGGGACAGTGCCTACGAGCAGTACCTC. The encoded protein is CASSIRDSAYEQYL.

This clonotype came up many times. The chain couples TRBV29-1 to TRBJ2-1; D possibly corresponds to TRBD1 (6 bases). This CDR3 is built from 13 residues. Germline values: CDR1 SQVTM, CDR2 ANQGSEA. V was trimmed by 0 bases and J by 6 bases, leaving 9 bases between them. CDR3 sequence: CSVEDAGANEQFF. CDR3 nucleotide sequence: TGCAGCGTTGAAGATGCAGGGGCCAATGAGCAGTTCTTC.

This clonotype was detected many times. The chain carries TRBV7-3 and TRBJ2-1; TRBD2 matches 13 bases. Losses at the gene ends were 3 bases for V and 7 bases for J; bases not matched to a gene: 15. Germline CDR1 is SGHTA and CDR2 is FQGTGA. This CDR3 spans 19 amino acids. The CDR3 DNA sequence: TGTGCCAGCAGCTTCTTAGGGGGACTAGCGGGATCTGCAGGTAATGAGCAGTTCTTC. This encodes CASSFLGGLAGSAGNEQFF.

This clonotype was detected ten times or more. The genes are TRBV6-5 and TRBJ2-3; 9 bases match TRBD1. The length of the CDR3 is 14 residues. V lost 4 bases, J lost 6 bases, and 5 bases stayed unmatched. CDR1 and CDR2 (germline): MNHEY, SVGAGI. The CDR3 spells CASSSDRGDDTQYF. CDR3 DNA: TGTGCCAGCAGTTCTGACAGGGGGGACGATACGCAGTATTTT.

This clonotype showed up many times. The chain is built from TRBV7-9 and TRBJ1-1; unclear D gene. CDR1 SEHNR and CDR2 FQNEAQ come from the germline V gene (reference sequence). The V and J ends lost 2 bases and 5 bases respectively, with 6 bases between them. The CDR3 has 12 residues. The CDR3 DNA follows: TGTGCCAGCAGCTTAAGTCGTACTGAAGCTTTCTTT. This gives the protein CASSLSRTEAFF.

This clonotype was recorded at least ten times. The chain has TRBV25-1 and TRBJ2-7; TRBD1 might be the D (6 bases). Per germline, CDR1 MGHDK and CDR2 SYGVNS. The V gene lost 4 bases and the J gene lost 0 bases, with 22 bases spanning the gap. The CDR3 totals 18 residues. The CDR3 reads CASSAIPSWDTSSYEQYF. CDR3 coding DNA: TGTGCCAGCAGTGCTATTCCCAGCTGGGACACCAGCTCCTACGAGCAGTACTTC.

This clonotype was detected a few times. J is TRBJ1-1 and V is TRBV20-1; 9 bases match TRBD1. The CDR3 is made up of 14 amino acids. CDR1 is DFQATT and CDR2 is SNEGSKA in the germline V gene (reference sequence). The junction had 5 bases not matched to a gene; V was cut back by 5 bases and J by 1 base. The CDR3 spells CSAGGQGSNTEAFF. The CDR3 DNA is TGCAGTGCTGGGGGACAGGGTTCGAACACTGAAGCTTTCTTT.

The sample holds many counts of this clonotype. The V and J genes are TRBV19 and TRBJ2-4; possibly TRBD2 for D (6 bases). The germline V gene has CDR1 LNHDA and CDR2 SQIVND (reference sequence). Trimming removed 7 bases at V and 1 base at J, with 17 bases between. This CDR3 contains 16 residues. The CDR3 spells CASTLGTRGAKNIQYF. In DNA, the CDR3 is TGTGCCAGTACCTTGGGCACCCGGGGGGCCAAAAACATTCAGTACTTC.

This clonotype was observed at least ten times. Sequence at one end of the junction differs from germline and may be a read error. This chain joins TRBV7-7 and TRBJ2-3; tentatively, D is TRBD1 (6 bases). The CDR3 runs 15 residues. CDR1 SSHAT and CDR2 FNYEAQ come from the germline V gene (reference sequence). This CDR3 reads CASSLVGGAGDTQYF. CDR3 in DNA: TGTGCTAGCAGCTTAGTTGGGGGCGCCGGAGATACGCAGTATTTT. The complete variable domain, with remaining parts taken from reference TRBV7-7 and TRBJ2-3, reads GAGVSQSPRYKVTKRGQDVTLRCDPISSHATLYWYQQALGQGPEFLTYFNYEAQPDKSGLPSDRFSAERPEGSISTLTIQRTEQRDSAMYRCASSLVGGAGDTQYFGPGTRLTVL.

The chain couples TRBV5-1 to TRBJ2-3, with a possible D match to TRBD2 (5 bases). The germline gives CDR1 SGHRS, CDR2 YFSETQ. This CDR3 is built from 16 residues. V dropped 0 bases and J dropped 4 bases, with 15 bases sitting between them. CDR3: CASSLEGLGSSDTQYF. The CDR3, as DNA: TGCGCCAGCAGCTTGGAAGGACTGGGTAGCTCAGATACGCAGTATTTT. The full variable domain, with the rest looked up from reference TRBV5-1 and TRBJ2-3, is KAGVTQTPRYLIKTRGQQVTLSCSPISGHRSVSWYQQTPGQGLQFLFEYFSETQRNKGNFPGRFSGRQFSNSRSEMNVSTLELGDSALYLCASSLEGLGSSDTQYFGPGTRLTVL.

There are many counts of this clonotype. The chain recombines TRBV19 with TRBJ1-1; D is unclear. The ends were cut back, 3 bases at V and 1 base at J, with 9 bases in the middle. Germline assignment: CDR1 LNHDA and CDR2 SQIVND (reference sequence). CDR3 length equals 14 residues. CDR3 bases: TGTGCCAGTAGTATCCGCAGTGAGAACACTGAAGCTTTCTTT. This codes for CASSIRSENTEAFF.

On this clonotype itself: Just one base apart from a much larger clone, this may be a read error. CDR3 residues: CASSQEEREGIGELFF. The CDR3 nucleotides read TGCGCCAGCAGCCAAGAAGAGAGGGAAGGAATCGGGGAGCTGTTTTTT. The chain is built from TRBV4-1 and TRBJ2-2, with D possibly TRBD2 on 5 matching bases. Looked up from germline, CDR1 is MGHRA and CDR2 is YSYEKL. Trimming pared 0 bases from V and 7 bases from J, leaving 15 bases between. The CDR3 is 16 amino acids.

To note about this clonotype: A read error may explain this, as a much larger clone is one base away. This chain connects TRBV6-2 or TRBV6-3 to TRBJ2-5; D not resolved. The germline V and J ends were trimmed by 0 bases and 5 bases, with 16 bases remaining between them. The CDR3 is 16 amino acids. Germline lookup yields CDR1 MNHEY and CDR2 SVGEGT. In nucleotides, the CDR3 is TGTGCCAGCAGTTACTCGCGAAACGGACCTTCGGAGACCCAGTACTTC. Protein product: CASSYSRNGPSETQYF.

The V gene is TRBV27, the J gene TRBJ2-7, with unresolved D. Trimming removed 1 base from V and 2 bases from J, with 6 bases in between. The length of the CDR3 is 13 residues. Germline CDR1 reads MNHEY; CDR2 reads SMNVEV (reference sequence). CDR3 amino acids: CASSLLGPYEQYF. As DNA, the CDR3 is TGTGCCAGCAGTTTATTAGGGCCCTACGAGCAGTACTTC.

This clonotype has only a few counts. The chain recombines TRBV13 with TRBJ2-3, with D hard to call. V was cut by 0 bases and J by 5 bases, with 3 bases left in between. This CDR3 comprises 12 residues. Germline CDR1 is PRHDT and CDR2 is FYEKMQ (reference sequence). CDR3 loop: CASSLGQDTQYF. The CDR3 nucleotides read TGTGCCAGCAGCTTAGGGCAAGATACGCAGTATTTT.

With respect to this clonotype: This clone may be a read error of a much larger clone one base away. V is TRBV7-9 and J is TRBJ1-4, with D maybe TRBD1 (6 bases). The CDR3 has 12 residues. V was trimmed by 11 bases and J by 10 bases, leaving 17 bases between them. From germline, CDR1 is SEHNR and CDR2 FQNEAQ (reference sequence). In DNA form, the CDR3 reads TGTGCCGGCTCTGAAGGGGGAAGAAAACTGTTTTTT. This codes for CAGSEGGRKLFF.

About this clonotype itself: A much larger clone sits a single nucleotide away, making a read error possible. CDR3 region: CASSPKQGYGYTF. The CDR3 coding sequence is TGTGCCAGCAGCCCCAAACAGGGCTATGGCTACACCTTC. V and J are TRBV9 and TRBJ1-2; D is possibly TRBD1 (6 bases). CDR3 length: 13 amino acids. Trimming shortened V by 4 bases and J by 4 bases, and 11 bases separated the two germline ends. The germline gives CDR1 SGDLS, CDR2 YYNGEE.

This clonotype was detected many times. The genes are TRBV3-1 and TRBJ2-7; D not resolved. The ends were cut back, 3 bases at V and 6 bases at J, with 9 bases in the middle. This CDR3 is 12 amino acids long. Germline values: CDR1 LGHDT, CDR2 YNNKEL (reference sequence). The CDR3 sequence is CASSQGSGEQYF. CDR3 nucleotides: TGTGCCAGCAGCCAGGGGTCCGGCGAGCAGTACTTC.

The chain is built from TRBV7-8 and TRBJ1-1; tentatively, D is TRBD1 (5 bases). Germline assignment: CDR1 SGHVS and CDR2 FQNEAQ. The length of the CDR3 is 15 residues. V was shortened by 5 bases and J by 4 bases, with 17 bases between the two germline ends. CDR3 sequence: CASSPPLGVFTEAFF. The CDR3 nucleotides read TGTGCCAGCAGCCCCCCCTTAGGGGTTTTCACTGAAGCTTTCTTT.

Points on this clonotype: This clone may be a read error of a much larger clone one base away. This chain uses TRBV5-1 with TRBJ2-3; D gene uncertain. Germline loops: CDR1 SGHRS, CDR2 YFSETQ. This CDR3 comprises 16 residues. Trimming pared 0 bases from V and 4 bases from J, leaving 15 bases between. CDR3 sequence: CASSLVVGRPPDTQYF. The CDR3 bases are TGCGCCAGCAGCTTGGTGGTGGGCCGACCCCCAGATACGCAGTATTTT.

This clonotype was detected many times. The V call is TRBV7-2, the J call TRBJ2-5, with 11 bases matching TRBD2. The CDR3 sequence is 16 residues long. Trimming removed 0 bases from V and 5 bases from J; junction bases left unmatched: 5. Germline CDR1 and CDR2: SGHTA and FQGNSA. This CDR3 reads CASSLALAGAWETQYF. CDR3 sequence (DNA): TGTGCCAGCAGCTTAGCACTAGCGGGAGCGTGGGAGACCCAGTACTTC.

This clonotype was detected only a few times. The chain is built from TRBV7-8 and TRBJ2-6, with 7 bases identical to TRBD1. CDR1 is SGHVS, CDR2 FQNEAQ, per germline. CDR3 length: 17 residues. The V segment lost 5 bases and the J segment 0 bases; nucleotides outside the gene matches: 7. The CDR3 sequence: CASSVPGQSSGANVLTF. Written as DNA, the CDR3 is TGTGCCAGCAGCGTACCGGGACAGAGCTCTGGGGCCAACGTCCTGACTTTC.

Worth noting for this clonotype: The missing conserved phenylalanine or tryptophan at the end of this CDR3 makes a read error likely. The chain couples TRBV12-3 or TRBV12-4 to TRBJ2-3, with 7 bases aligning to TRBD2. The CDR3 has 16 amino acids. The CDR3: CVSSSRDYTLSDTQYL. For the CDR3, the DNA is TGTGTCAGCAGCAGCCGGGACTACACCCTCTCCGATACGCAGTATCTT.